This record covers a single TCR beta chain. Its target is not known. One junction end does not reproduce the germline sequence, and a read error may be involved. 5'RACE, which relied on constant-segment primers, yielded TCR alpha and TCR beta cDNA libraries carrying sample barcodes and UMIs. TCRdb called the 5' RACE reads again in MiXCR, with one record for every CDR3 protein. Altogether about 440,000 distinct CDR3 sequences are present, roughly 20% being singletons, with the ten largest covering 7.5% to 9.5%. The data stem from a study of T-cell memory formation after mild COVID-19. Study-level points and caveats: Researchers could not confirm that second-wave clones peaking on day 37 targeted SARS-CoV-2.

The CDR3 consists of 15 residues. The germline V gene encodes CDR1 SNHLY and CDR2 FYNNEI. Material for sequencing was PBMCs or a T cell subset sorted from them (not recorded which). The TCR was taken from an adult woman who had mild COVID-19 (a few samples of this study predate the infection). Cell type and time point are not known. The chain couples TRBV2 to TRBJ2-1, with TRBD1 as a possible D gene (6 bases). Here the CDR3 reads CASSEGQGKYNEQFF. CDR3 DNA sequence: TGTGCCAGCAGCGAAGGGCAGGGGAAATACAATGAGCAGTTCTTC.